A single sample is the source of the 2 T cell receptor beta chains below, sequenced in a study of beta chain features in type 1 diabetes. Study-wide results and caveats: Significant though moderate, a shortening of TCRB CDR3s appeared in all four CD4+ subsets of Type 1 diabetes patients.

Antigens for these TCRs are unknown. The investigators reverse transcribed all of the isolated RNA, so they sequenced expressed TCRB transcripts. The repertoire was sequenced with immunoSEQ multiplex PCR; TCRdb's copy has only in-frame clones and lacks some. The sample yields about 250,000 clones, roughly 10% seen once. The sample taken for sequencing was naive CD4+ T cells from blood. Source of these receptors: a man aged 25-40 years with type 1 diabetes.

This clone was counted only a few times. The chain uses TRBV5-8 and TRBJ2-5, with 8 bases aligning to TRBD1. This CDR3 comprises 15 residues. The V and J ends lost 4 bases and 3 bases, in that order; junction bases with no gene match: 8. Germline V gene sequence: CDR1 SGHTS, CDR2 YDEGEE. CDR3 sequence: CASSTRQGTKETQYF. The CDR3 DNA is TGTGCCAGCAGCACCCGACAGGGGACCAAAGAGACCCAGTACTTC. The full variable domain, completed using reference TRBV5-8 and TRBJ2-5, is EAGVTQSPTHLIKTRGQQATLRCSPISGHTSVYWYQQALGLGLQFLLWYDEGEERNRGNFPPRFSGRQFPNYSSELNVNALELEDSALYLCASSTRQGTKETQYFGPGTRLLVL.

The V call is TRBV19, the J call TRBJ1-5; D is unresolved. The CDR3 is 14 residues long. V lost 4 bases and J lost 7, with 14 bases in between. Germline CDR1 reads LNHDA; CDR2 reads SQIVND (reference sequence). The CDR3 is CASSNPSRGQPQHF. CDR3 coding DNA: TGTGCCAGTAGTAACCCCTCGAGAGGGCAGCCCCAGCATTTT.